This T cell receptor beta chain was profiled in a study of T cells in Graves' hyperthyroidism and ophthalmopathy (dated by TCRdb to between 2017 and 2020). In the study overall: Peripheral blood was sampled at the time of initial diagnosis, prior to any treatment. After sampling, hyperthyroidism patients received methimazole starting at 30 mg daily, and ophthalmopathy patients received high-dose intravenous methylprednisolone. The paper reports TCR Vbeta CDR3 sequencing of approximately 130 peripheral blood samples: 43 ophthalmopathy, fewer than 85 hyperthyroidism and 17 progressor patients. To identify distinguishing TCR V-J signatures, a discovery cohort of 90 to 100 patients was used, comprising 40 to 45 with Graves' ophthalmopathy and roughly 60 with stable Graves' hyperthyroidism. The 100 discovery patients were randomly split 7:3 into training and test sets. An independent validation cohort of 18 to 20 hyperthyroidism patients and 17 patients who later progressed to ophthalmopathy tested prospective prediction of ophthalmopathy. In about 6 Graves' hyperthyroidism patients, the study also compared T-cell repertoires from thyroid tissue with T-cell repertoires from blood.

Regarding this clonotype: Its antigen is currently not known. A clone one base away is much larger, so this may be a read error.

The TCR beta CDR3 regions were amplified from RNA transcripts. For the first round of RT-PCR on the TCR CDR3, the HTBI primer set was used together with the Qiagen OneStep RT-PCR kit. The libraries were constructed in a second round of multiplex PCR and then size-selected and purified. The libraries were sequenced on an Illumina HiSeq2000 using paired-end 100 bp reads. For the original study's pipeline: SOAPnuke was used to process the raw data, throwing out any read that contained adapters or uncalled bases, had a mean Phred below 15, or lacked an exact constant-primer or identifier match. High-quality paired reads were merged with COPE v1.2.5, and unique nucleotide sequences were defined as clonotypes. Clonotypes were aligned to IMGT TRBV, TRBD and TRBJ reference segments using MiTCR v1.1. Only V-J combinations with frequency above 0.0001, covering about 99% of repertoires, were analysed. The TCS score was defined as the ratio of F50 (clonal expansion) to E x V (chaos), calculated using BLOSUM62-based TCRdist between CDR3 peptides within each V-J. Welch's t-statistics and random forest reduced 514 V-J features to 13, which were used in a naive Bayes classifier (R e1071). Thyroid-blood repertoire similarity was quantified with the Morisita-Horn index. TCRdb cleaned the public reads at Q25 with fastp, built clones with MiXCR and kept in-frame beta chains. One record per CDR3 amino acid sequence lists the most common genes and DNA. The V and J calls, along with clone size, are taken from TCRdb and not from the paper's own processing. The table for this sample lists 600,000 to 700,000 distinct CDR3 sequences; roughly 14% of them were counted only once. The ten largest make up 4% to 5.5% of the sample.

Ophthalmopathy patients had moderately to severely active disease, Clinical Activity Score of at least 3, NOSPECS grade of at least 4, and duration under 3 months. Any patient with an uncontrolled infection, another autoimmune disease, pregnancy or lactation was excluded. Diagnoses were based on clinical symptoms, serum thyroxine and TRAb, thyroid ultrasound and orbital computed tomography. PBMCs were isolated from about 9 ml of fresh peripheral blood by Ficoll-Paque density gradient centrifugation. Total RNA was extracted using Trizol reagent, and RNA quality was assessed on an Agilent 2100 Bioanalyzer. Study-wide conclusions, independent of this receptor: Ophthalmopathy was separated from stable hyperthyroidism by a 13 V-J signature model, with approximately 90% sensitivity and about 81% specificity obtained in cross-validation and 80%/75% obtained in testing. In validation, the model predicted progression to ophthalmopathy with 65% to 71% sensitivity and over 72% specificity, a median of about six months before onset. No statistical method was used to set the sample size in advance, and investigators knew the group allocation. Most expanded thyroid clonotypes (frequency above 0.001) were also detected in blood, suggesting blood repertoires may reflect thyroid immune responses.

The sequenced sample consisted of blood. This clonotype was obtained from a woman aged 35 to 49 with Graves' ophthalmopathy.

The encoded CDR3 is CASKWTGQETQYF. At the DNA level, the sequence is TGTGCCAGCAAGTGGACAGGGCAAGAGACCCAGTACTTC. The chain is encoded by TRBV6-2 or TRBV6-3 joined to TRBJ2-5, with 8 junctional bases fitting TRBD1. Germline trimming amounts to 7 bases on V and 2 bases on J, with 3 as the count of junction bases outside the gene matches. The CDR3 has 13 amino acids, counting the end cysteine and phenylalanine. The sequence is cut down to CDR3 DNA, 39 bases in frame from base 1. Reading the germline V gene gives CDR1 MNHEY and CDR2 SVGEGT.